This passage covers 15 T cell receptor beta chains from one sample sequenced in a study of blood T cell repertoires in COVID-19. Profiling relied on immunoSEQ multiplex PCR, and the TCRdb table lists in-frame clones only, not all of them. The sample lists some 150,000 clones, around 87% occurring once. Sequences were obtained from peripheral blood. These receptors were collected from a woman between 40 and 55 years old with acute or convalescent COVID-19.

The genes are TRBV28 and TRBJ1-5; 7 bases agree with TRBD1. The CDR3 covers 16 residues. Germline CDR1 and CDR2: MDHEN and SYDVKM. With V trimmed by 5 bases and J by 1 base, 8 bases remained unmatched. This chain's CDR3 is CASSQLEGASNQPQHF. In DNA, the CDR3 is TGTGCCAGCAGTCAGCTGGAGGGGGCGAGCAATCAGCCCCAGCATTTT.

CDR3 amino acids: CASSFGGRAYF. The DNA of the CDR3 is TGTGCCAGCAGTTTCGGGGGTCGGGCGTACTTC. This chain connects TRBV12-3 or TRBV12-4 to TRBJ2-7; TRBD2 might be the D (6 bases). V lost 3 bases and J 12 bases, leaving 12 bases between the germline ends. The CDR3 covers 11 residues.

The chain has TRBV5-4 and TRBJ2-4; D may be TRBD2 (6 bases). Germline-derived CDR1 and CDR2 are SGHNT and YYREEE (reference sequence). This CDR3 contains 15 residues. V was trimmed by 1 base and J by 8 bases, leaving 16 bases between them. CDR3 DNA sequence: TGTGCCAGCAGCTTGTCTGGGGGGTTTATGGACATTCAGTACTTC. Protein: CASSLSGGFMDIQYF.

The chain combines TRBV30 with TRBJ1-2; 9 nucleotides match TRBD1. V shed 2 bases and J 8 bases; nucleotides not matched to a gene: 3. In germline, CDR1 is GTSNPN, CDR2 SVGIG (reference sequence). This CDR3 comprises 12 residues. CDR3 amino acids: CAWSPTGGGYTF. DNA for the CDR3: TGTGCCTGGAGTCCGACAGGGGGGGGCTACACCTTC.

This clone was seen a few times. The J gene is TRBJ1-2, the V gene TRBV28; D not certain. The germline V gene encodes CDR1 MDHEN and CDR2 SYDVKM. V was clipped by 8 bases and J by 3 bases, with 7 bases between them. The CDR3 is 11 amino acids. The DNA for the CDR3 is TGTGCCAGCTCGGCGGACTATGGCTACACCTTC. Its translation is CASSADYGYTF.

This clone was counted a single time. The rearrangement links TRBV28 to TRBJ2-1; 8 positions agree with TRBD2. Unmatched junction bases numbered 21, after V lost 3 bases and J lost 8 bases. This CDR3 is 19 amino acids long. Germline-derived CDR1 and CDR2 are MDHEN and SYDVKM. The CDR3 coding sequence is TGTGCCAGCAGTTTCCCCCCATTCCAGCGGGGGTCCAACCACGATGAGCAGTTCTTC. It encodes CASSFPPFQRGSNHDEQFF.

A note on this clone: Additional DNA sequences in this sample encode the identical CDR3. V and J are TRBV3-1 (or the pseudogene TRBV3-2) and TRBJ2-7, with TRBD2 identical over 10 bases. Germline CDR1 LGHDT, CDR2 YNNKEL (reference sequence). CDR3 size: 15 residues. The V gene end was trimmed by 1 base and the J gene end by 2 bases; junction bases not matched to a gene: 2. This CDR3 reads CASSQALAGAYEQYF. In nucleotides, the CDR3 is TGTGCCAGCAGCCAAGCCCTAGCGGGGGCCTACGAGCAGTACTTC.

The V call is TRBV29-1, the J call TRBJ2-1, with TRBD2 as a possible D gene (6 bases). CDR1 and CDR2 from the germline V gene are SQVTM and ANQGSEA. This CDR3 comprises 16 residues. V lost 6 bases to trimming and J lost 0 bases, with 18 bases between them. The CDR3 reads CSVRTLDGSSYNEQFF. The CDR3 DNA reads as TGCAGCGTGCGCACCTTGGACGGGAGCTCCTACAATGAGCAGTTCTTC.

The gene calls are TRBV7-8 and TRBJ2-1, with TRBD2 matching 7 bases. The germline CDR1 and CDR2 sequences are SGHVS and FQNEAQ. CDR3 length equals 16 residues. V was clipped by 0 bases and J by 3 bases; unmatched bases: 5. CDR3 bases: TGTGCCAGCAGCTTAGCGGGACTAACCGACTACAATGAGCAGTTCTTC. Its protein product is CASSLAGLTDYNEQFF.

The V gene is TRBV2, the J gene TRBJ1-6; a weak D match, TRBD1 (5 bases). The CDR3 spans 14 residues. In germline, CDR1 is SNHLY, CDR2 FYNNEI. V was clipped by 7 bases and J by 0 bases, with 7 bases between them. This chain's CDR3 is CASTGGSYNSPLHF. For the CDR3, the DNA is TGTGCCAGCACGGGGGGCTCCTATAATTCACCCCTCCACTTT. Filled out from reference TRBV2 and TRBJ1-6, the complete variable domain reads EPEVTQTPSHQVTQMGQEVILRCVPISNHLYFYWYRQILGQKVEFLVSFYNNEISEKSEIFDDQFSVERPDGSNFTLKIRSTKLEDSAMYFCASTGGSYNSPLHFGNGTRLTVT.

This clone has more than one count but fewer than ten. This sequence joins TRBV2 and TRBJ2-1, with 9 bases that match TRBD1. CDR3 length: 15 residues. V was pared by 5 bases and J by 9 bases, with 11 bases of the junction left unmatched. Germline V gives CDR1 SNHLY, CDR2 FYNNEI. CDR3 sequence reads: CASSYRQGGRGEQFF. CDR3 DNA sequence: TGTGCCAGCAGTTATAGACAGGGGGGTAGGGGTGAGCAGTTCTTC.

The rearrangement uses TRBV3-1 (or the pseudogene TRBV3-2) and TRBJ2-2; 10 bases are a match to TRBD2. The V segment lost 0 bases and the J segment 2 bases; nucleotides outside the gene matches: 3. The CDR3 is 17 residues long. CDR1 and CDR2 from the germline V gene are LGHDT and YNNKEL (reference sequence). In nucleotides, the CDR3 is TGTGCCAGCAGCCAAGATCTAGCGGGGGACAACACCGGGGAGCTGTTTTTT. Protein sequence: CASSQDLAGDNTGELFF.

The V gene is TRBV14, the J gene TRBJ2-3, with 10 bases fitting TRBD1. The CDR3 contains 15 residues. Germline assignment: CDR1 SGHDN and CDR2 FVKESK. Trimming at V came to 3 bases and at J to 5 bases, leaving 5 bases not matched to a gene. In DNA, the CDR3 is TGTGCCAGCAGCCATCGGACAGGGGGAGGAGATACGCAGTATTTT. Its translation is CASSHRTGGGDTQYF. The entire variable domain, with the rest obtained from reference TRBV14 and TRBJ2-3, is as follows: EAGVTQFPSHSVIEKGQTVTLRCDPISGHDNLYWYRRVMGKEIKFLLHFVKESKQDESGMPNNRFLAERTGGTYSTLKVQPAELEDSGVYFCASSHRTGGGDTQYFGPGTRLTVL.

The chain combines TRBV19 with TRBJ2-3, with TRBD1 matching 9 bases. Germline assignment: CDR1 LNHDA and CDR2 SQIVND (reference sequence). The CDR3 sequence is 15 residues long. Trimming took 1 base from V and 2 from J; bases not matched to a gene: 1. The CDR3 sequence is CASSIGTGVTDTQYF. The CDR3 DNA sequence: TGTGCCAGTAGTATAGGGACAGGGGTCACAGATACGCAGTATTTT.

The CDR3 sequence is CASSPSGGNEQFF. CDR3 in DNA: TGTGCCAGCAGCCCTAGCGGGGGGAATGAGCAGTTCTTC. This chain uses TRBV7-3 with TRBJ2-1, with TRBD2 matching 11 bases. V dropped 5 bases and J dropped 7; count of bases not matched to a gene: 1. In germline, CDR1 is SGHTA, CDR2 FQGTGA. CDR3 length: 13 amino acids.